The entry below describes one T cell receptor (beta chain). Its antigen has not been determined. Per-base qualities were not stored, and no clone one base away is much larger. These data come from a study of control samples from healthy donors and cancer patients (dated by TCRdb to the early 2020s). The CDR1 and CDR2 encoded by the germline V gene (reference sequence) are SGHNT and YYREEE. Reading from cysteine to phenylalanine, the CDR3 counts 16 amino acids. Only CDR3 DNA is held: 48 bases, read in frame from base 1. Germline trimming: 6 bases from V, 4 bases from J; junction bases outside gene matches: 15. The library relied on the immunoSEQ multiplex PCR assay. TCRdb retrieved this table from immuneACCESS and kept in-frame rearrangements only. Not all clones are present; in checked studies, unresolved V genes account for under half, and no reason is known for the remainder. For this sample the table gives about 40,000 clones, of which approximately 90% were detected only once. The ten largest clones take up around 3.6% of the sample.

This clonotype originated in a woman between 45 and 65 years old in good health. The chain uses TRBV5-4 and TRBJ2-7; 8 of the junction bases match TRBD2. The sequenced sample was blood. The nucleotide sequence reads TGTGCCAGCACACCCCCGACCGGGACTAGTCCTTACGAGCAGTACTTC. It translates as CASTPPTGTSPYEQYF. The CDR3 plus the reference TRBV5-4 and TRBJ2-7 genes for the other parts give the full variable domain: ETGVTQSPTHLIKTRGQQVTLRCSSQSGHNTVSWYQQALGQGPQFIFQYYREEENGRGNFPPRFSGLQFPNYSSELNVNALELDDSALYLCASTPPTGTSPYEQYFGPGTRLTVT.